This T cell receptor (beta chain) was captured in a study of shared clonotypes between healthy human individuals. Terminally differentiated effector memory CD45RA+ cells were excluded by CCR7 positive selection of CD45RO-negative cells. Only in-frame clones appear in the TCRdb table, and some are missing; sequencing was by immunoSEQ multiplex PCR. The table has millions of clones, about 95% seen once. Germline V gives CDR1 SGHNT, CDR2 YYREEE (reference sequence). The CDR3 spans 14 residues. Trimming left V 3 bases short and J 14 bases short, with 20 bases between. The sequence was collected from a man younger than 35 in good health. The chain joins TRBV5-4 to TRBJ1-4; D is uncertain. The sequenced sample consisted of naive CD8+ T cells sorted from blood. As DNA, the CDR3 is TGTGCCAGCAGCTCGTCCGAGGACGCCGGTGTCCTGTTTTTT. It encodes CASSSSEDAGVLFF.